A single sample is the source of the 30 T cell receptor beta chains below, sequenced in a study of T cell changes during pregnancy in multiple sclerosis. Clones were read by immunoSEQ multiplex PCR, and TCRdb kept only the in-frame ones, dropping some. The sample gives around 74,000 clones, about nine tenths of which show up once; less than 3.5% is in the top ten. Sequenced here: peripheral blood, sampled before pregnancy. The receptors stem from a female donor with multiple sclerosis, enrolled in a pregnancy study.

This rearrangement joins TRBV5-4 to TRBJ1-1; weak D call: TRBD1 (5 bases). The germline V gene encodes CDR1 SGHNT and CDR2 YYREEE (reference sequence). There are 15 residues in the CDR3. Trimming took off 2 bases at V and 1 base at J, with 12 bases between the two ends. Written as DNA, the CDR3 is TGTGCCAGCAGCTTTCATCCCCAGGGGAACACTGAAGCTTTCTTT. Its translation: CASSFHPQGNTEAFF.

The V and J genes are TRBV10-2 and TRBJ1-1; D is possibly TRBD1 (6 bases). The CDR3 sequence is 14 residues long. CDR1 is WSHSY, CDR2 SAAADI, per germline. Trimming removed 7 bases at V and 0 bases at J, with 12 bases between. CDR3 region: CASTEGGVNTEAFF. Here the CDR3 DNA reads TGCGCCAGCACGGAGGGGGGGGTGAACACTGAAGCTTTCTTT.

This clone was observed a single time. The chain couples TRBV7-7 to TRBJ1-1; D gene ambiguous. This CDR3 is 13 amino acids long. Germline V gene lookup returns CDR1 SSHAT and CDR2 FNYEAQ (reference sequence). V was cut by 3 bases and J by 2 bases, with 7 bases left in between. The CDR3 reads CASSLAENTEAFF. The CDR3 coding sequence is TGTGCCAGCAGCTTGGCAGAAAACACTGAAGCTTTCTTT.

The J gene is TRBJ2-7, the V gene TRBV2, with no clear D. This CDR3 region has 14 residues. V lost 1 base to trimming and J lost 4 bases, with 11 bases between them. CDR1 SNHLY and CDR2 FYNNEI come from the germline V gene. The CDR3 region has the DNA TGTGCCAGCAGTGAAGTGTACACCAAGTACGAGCAGTACTTC. Its protein is CASSEVYTKYEQYF.

J is TRBJ2-1 and V is TRBV9; 16 nucleotides agree with TRBD2. Germline assignment: CDR1 SGDLS and CDR2 YYNGEE. The V gene end was trimmed by 1 base and the J gene end by 10 bases; junction bases not matched to a gene: 5. The CDR3 is 16 residues long. The DNA for the CDR3 is TGTGCCAGCAGCGTAACGGGACTAGCGGGGGGGCAGGAGCAGTTCTTC. Its translation: CASSVTGLAGGQEQFF. Looking up the rest from reference TRBV9 and TRBJ2-1 gives the full variable domain: DSGVTQTPKHLITATGQRVTLRCSPRSGDLSVYWYQQSLDQGLQFLIQYYNGEERAKGNILERFSAQQFPDLHSELNLSSLELGDSALYFCASSVTGLAGGQEQFFGPGTRLTVL.

CDR3 DNA: TGTGCCATCAGCGTAAACCCGGGACAGGGAAACACCATATATTTT. It codes for CAISVNPGQGNTIYF. This rearrangement joins TRBV10-3 to TRBJ1-3; 7 bases fit TRBD1. The J segment lost 4 bases and the V segment lost 6 bases, leaving 9 bases of the junction unmatched. The CDR3 loop spans 15 amino acids. Germline assignment: CDR1 ENHRY and CDR2 SYGVKD.

The chain uses TRBV30 and TRBJ1-3, with D possibly TRBD1 on 5 matching bases. Per germline, CDR1 GTSNPN and CDR2 SVGIG (reference sequence). V lost 8 bases and J 2 bases, leaving 10 bases between the germline ends. This CDR3 has 12 residues. Here the CDR3 reads CALRVPGNTIYF. The CDR3 bases are TGTGCCCTCAGGGTCCCTGGAAACACCATATATTTT.

Only one count was recorded for this clone. The DNA of the CDR3 is TGTGCCAGCAGTCGTCGGACAGGGGCTGCGGAAGCTTTCTTT. It codes for CASSRRTGAAEAFF. The genes are TRBV6-5 and TRBJ1-1; 9 bases agree with TRBD1. CDR3 length: 14 amino acids. The junction had 9 bases not matched to a gene; V was cut back by 5 bases and J by 8 bases. Germline V gene sequence: CDR1 MNHEY, CDR2 SVGAGI.

The CDR3 reads CASSSGTSGGMADTQYF. The DNA for the CDR3 is TGCGCCAGCAGCTCCGGGACTAGCGGGGGAATGGCAGATACGCAGTATTTT. The genes are TRBV4-3 and TRBJ2-3, with TRBD2 identical over 14 bases. The trim removed 5 bases at V and 4 bases at J, leaving 8 bases unmatched. The CDR3 runs 17 residues. Germline-derived CDR1 and CDR2 are LGHNA and YSLEER.

V and J are TRBV10-3 and TRBJ2-5, with TRBD2 identical over 10 bases. The CDR3 consists of 14 residues. CDR1 is ENHRY, CDR2 SYGVKD, per germline. With V trimmed by 6 bases and J by 13 bases, 14 bases remained unmatched. The CDR3 DNA reads TGTGCCATCAGACCGGATCTAGCGGGGGCCTCCCGGTACTTC. It encodes CAIRPDLAGASRYF.

The CDR3 loop reads CATSRRTSSNTGELFF. DNA of the CDR3: TGTGCCACCAGCCGTCGGACTAGTTCGAACACCGGGGAGCTGTTTTTT. The genes are TRBV15 and TRBJ2-2; 7 positions match TRBD2. The CDR3 spans 16 residues. The trim removed 5 bases at V and 0 bases at J, leaving 6 bases unmatched. From germline, CDR1 is LNHNV and CDR2 YYDKDF (reference sequence). Full variable domain (outside the CDR3, taken from reference TRBV15 and TRBJ2-2): DAMVIQNPRYQVTQFGKPVTLSCSQTLNHNVMYWYQQKSSQAPKLLFHYYDKDFNNEADTPDNFQSRRPNTSFCFLDIRSPGLGDTAMYLCATSRRTSSNTGELFFGEGSRLTVL.

V is TRBV4-2 and J is TRBJ1-1, with TRBD1 identical over 9 bases. Germline CDR1 reads LGHNA; CDR2 reads YNFKEQ. The CDR3 extends over 17 amino acids. The ends lost 4 bases at V and 1 base at J; junction bases unmatched: 10. CDR3 protein: CASSPTGGRKANTEAFF. Written as DNA, the CDR3 is TGTGCCAGCAGCCCGACAGGGGGTCGGAAGGCGAACACTGAAGCTTTCTTT.

The J gene is TRBJ2-5, the V gene TRBV18, with TRBD1 matching over 7 bases. Losses at the gene ends were 6 bases for V and 2 bases for J; bases not matched to a gene: 12. The CDR3 runs to 16 residues. Germline loops: CDR1 KGHSH, CDR2 LQKENI. CDR3 loop: CASSPATGTVQETQYF. DNA for the CDR3: TGTGCCAGCTCTCCAGCAACCGGGACAGTTCAAGAGACCCAGTACTTC.

The rearrangement links TRBV27 to TRBJ1-1; D remains ambiguous. The CDR3 covers 13 residues. Germline V gene data show CDR1 as MNHEY and CDR2 as SMNVEV (reference sequence). Trimming pared 3 bases from V and 3 bases from J, leaving 8 bases between. The DNA of the CDR3 is TGTGCCAGCAGTTTGAGTGGTGACACTGAAGCTTTCTTT. Translation gives CASSLSGDTEAFF.

The CDR3 loop is CASSITVGLALTYEQYF. CDR3 DNA sequence: TGTGCCAGTAGTATTACGGTGGGACTAGCGCTAACCTACGAGCAGTACTTC. The genes are TRBV19 and TRBJ2-7, with 10 bases fitting TRBD2. This CDR3 has 17 residues. Germline-derived CDR1 and CDR2 are LNHDA and SQIVND (reference sequence). Trimming removed 3 bases from V and 2 bases from J; junction bases left unmatched: 10.

The chain joins TRBV6-5 to TRBJ1-6; D is uncertain. The ends were cut back, 3 bases at V and 8 bases at J, with 14 bases in the middle. The V gene's germline CDR1 is MNHEY and CDR2 SVGAGI. This CDR3 is 15 amino acids long. CDR3 in amino acids: CASSYGSFDYSPLHF. DNA for the CDR3: TGTGCCAGCAGTTATGGGAGTTTTGACTATTCACCCCTCCACTTT.

The chain's CDR3 is CATTKQGNEQYF. The CDR3 DNA is TGTGCCACCACAAAACAGGGAAACGAGCAGTACTTC. V is TRBV6-5 and J is TRBJ2-7; a weak D match, TRBD1 (6 bases). The ends were cut back, 10 bases at V and 5 bases at J, with 15 bases in the middle. The germline gives CDR1 MNHEY, CDR2 SVGAGI. The CDR3 extends over 12 amino acids.

The chain is built from TRBV5-6 and TRBJ2-7; D is perhaps TRBD1 (6 bases). The CDR3 runs 15 residues. The V and J ends lost 1 base and 0 bases respectively, with 11 bases between them. The V gene's germline CDR1 is SGHDT and CDR2 YYEEEE. The chain's CDR3 is CASSLSGAFSYEQYF. For the CDR3, the DNA is TGTGCCAGCAGCTTGTCAGGGGCTTTCTCCTACGAGCAGTACTTC. Full variable domain (outside the CDR3, taken from reference TRBV5-6 and TRBJ2-7): DAGVTQSPTHLIKTRGQQVTLRCSPKSGHDTVSWYQQALGQGPQFIFQYYEEEERQRGNFPDRFSGHQFPNYSSELNVNALLLGDSALYLCASSLSGAFSYEQYFGPGTRLTVT.

This chain joins TRBV4-1 and TRBJ1-1; no clear D. Deletions cut 0 bases from V and 0 bases from J, with 11 bases between. The length of the CDR3 is 16 residues. The germline V gene has CDR1 MGHRA and CDR2 YSYEKL. This CDR3 is CASSQDAGVMNTEAFF. For the CDR3, the DNA is TGCGCCAGCAGCCAAGATGCCGGGGTCATGAACACTGAAGCTTTCTTT.

V usage is TRBV30 and J usage is TRBJ2-7, with D possibly matching TRBD1 (6 bases). This CDR3 has 16 amino acids. Trimming removed 4 bases from V and 2 bases from J, with 21 bases in between. The germline V gene encodes CDR1 GTSNPN and CDR2 SVGIG (reference sequence). CDR3 coding DNA: TGTGCCTGGAACCCCCCCTCTGGGACACCCACCTACGAGCAGTACTTC. Protein sequence: CAWNPPSGTPTYEQYF.

The rearrangement uses TRBV7-9 and TRBJ1-6; tentative D call: TRBD1 (5 bases). Trimming removed 5 bases at V and 10 bases at J, with 12 bases between. The CDR3 spans 13 residues. Germline loops: CDR1 SEHNR, CDR2 FQNEAQ (reference sequence). The CDR3 DNA is TGTGCCAGCAGCCTGGGGGGTGGGTCACCCCTCCACTTT. Protein: CASSLGGGSPLHF.

The J gene is TRBJ1-1, the V gene TRBV19; D might be TRBD1 (5 bases). Trimming took 3 bases from V and 4 from J, leaving 15 bases between them. Germline V gene data show CDR1 as LNHDA and CDR2 as SQIVND (reference sequence). The CDR3 is 15 amino acids. This chain's CDR3 is CASSITGQGGTEAFF. For the CDR3, the DNA is TGTGCCAGTAGTATTACCGGCCAGGGAGGCACTGAAGCTTTCTTT.

The sample holds one count of this clone. The V and J genes are TRBV29-1 and TRBJ2-4, with D unclear. The CDR3 is 13 residues long. Germline V gene data show CDR1 as SQVTM and CDR2 as ANQGSEA. Trimming took 7 bases from V and 0 from J, leaving 10 bases between them. Here the CDR3 reads CSAGGPAKNIQYF. In DNA form, the CDR3 reads TGCAGCGCCGGCGGCCCAGCCAAAAACATTCAGTACTTC.

The V and J genes are TRBV7-6 and TRBJ1-2; 7 nucleotides align to TRBD1. Germline V gene sequence: CDR1 SGHVS, CDR2 FNYEAQ. The CDR3 is 13 residues long. After removal of 4 bases from V and 7 bases from J, the junction contained 6 bases not matched to a gene. The DNA for the CDR3 is TGTGCCAGCAGCTCTTACAGGGGAGGTGGCTACACCTTC. Translating gives CASSSYRGGGYTF.

The V gene is TRBV6-5, the J gene TRBJ2-2, with TRBD1 identical over 9 bases. J gave up 9 bases and V 6 bases, and 8 bases lay outside the gene matches. Germline assignment: CDR1 MNHEY and CDR2 SVGAGI. The CDR3 loop spans 14 amino acids. As DNA, the CDR3 is TGTGCCAGCAGAACCGGGACAGGGATTTGGGAGCTGTTTTTT. Amino acids: CASRTGTGIWELFF.

The rearrangement uses TRBV4-2 and TRBJ2-1, with 7 bases matching TRBD2. The J segment lost 5 bases and the V segment lost 1 base, leaving 2 bases of the junction unmatched. This CDR3 has 14 amino acids. Germline CDR1 reads LGHNA; CDR2 reads YNFKEQ. The CDR3 region has the DNA TGTGCCAGCAGCCAAGGACTAGCCGACAATGAGCAGTTCTTC. Amino acids: CASSQGLADNEQFF.

This clone was picked up one time. This rearrangement joins TRBV7-9 to TRBJ2-5; 10 bases align to TRBD1. The junction had 5 bases not matched to a gene; V was cut back by 5 bases and J by 14 bases. The germline V gene encodes CDR1 SEHNR and CDR2 FQNEAQ (reference sequence). The CDR3 consists of 11 residues. DNA of the CDR3: TGTGCCAGCAGCCCCGGGACAGGGGTTTACTTC. This codes for CASSPGTGVYF.

This chain connects TRBV6-5 to TRBJ1-4; the match to TRBD1 covers 7 bases. The CDR3 has 13 amino acids. Germline trimming cut 6 bases from V and 8 bases from J; bases unmatched to any gene: 6. CDR1 is MNHEY and CDR2 is SVGAGI in the germline V gene. The CDR3 is CASSRQGIEKLFF. CDR3 bases: TGTGCCAGCAGCAGACAGGGTATCGAAAAACTGTTTTTT.

The V call is TRBV11-2, the J call TRBJ2-7; no clear D. The V end lost 6 bases, the J end lost 4 bases, and 7 bases lay between the germline ends. In germline, CDR1 is SGHAT, CDR2 FQNNGV. This CDR3 is built from 11 residues. The CDR3 DNA sequence: TGTGCCAGCAGTCGAGATTACGAGCAGTACTTC. It encodes CASSRDYEQYF.

In its sample, this clone was seen a few times. This chain links TRBV2 with TRBJ2-7; TRBD2 might be the D (6 bases). Trimming stripped 11 bases from V and 0 bases from J, with 14 bases between. Germline values: CDR1 SNHLY, CDR2 FYNNEI. CDR3 size: 13 residues. Written as DNA, the CDR3 is TGTGCCGGCGGGGACGTTTTCTCCTACGAGCAGTACTTC. Protein: CAGGDVFSYEQYF.